This TCR beta chain was retrieved from a study of Graves' ophthalmopathy and Graves' hyperthyroidism. The CDR3 runs 14 residues. The junction had 6 bases not matched to a gene; V was cut back by 4 bases and J by 3 bases. The germline CDR1 and CDR2 sequences are MNHEY and SVGAGI. This clonotype has a count of ten or more. Its matching antigen is unknown. Findings and limits, study-wide: Most thyroid clonotypes expanded beyond 0.001 frequency were also found in blood. The model forecast ophthalmopathy progression, reaching 60% to 71% sensitivity and 72% to 75% specificity.

Amplification of TCR beta CDR3 regions used RNA transcripts. HTBI primers were employed in first-round RT-PCR, then a second-round multiplex PCR followed. TCRdb used MiXCR to reprocess the multiplex PCR reads, holding one entry per CDR3 protein. This table has around 340,000 distinct CDR3 sequences, roughly 15% appearing once. Source material: peripheral blood. V is TRBV6-5 and J is TRBJ2-7, with TRBD2 identical over 7 bases. The origin of this receptor is an adult man with Graves' ophthalmopathy. Here the CDR3 DNA reads TGTGCCAGCAGTTCCGGGACTATTCACTACGAGCAGTACTTC. Its protein is CASSSGTIHYEQYF.